Below are 13 T cell receptor beta chains sequenced from a single sample in a study of cytomegalovirus exposure and HLA in healthy donors. A multiplex PCR was run with 60 Vbeta primers and 13 Jbeta primers. The table came from immunoSEQ multiplex PCR; TCRdb's copy has only in-frame clones and leaves some out. The table has over 70,000 clones, 65% to 75% seen once; the top ten hold approximately 7.6%. The specimen sequenced was PBMCs. These receptors were obtained from a man in his forties in good health and CMV-seropositive.

The genes are TRBV4-3 and TRBJ1-1; tentatively, D is TRBD1 (6 bases). Trimming removed 0 bases at V and 3 bases at J, with 11 bases between. CDR3 length: 15 amino acids. CDR1 and CDR2 from the germline V gene are LGHNA and YSLEER. CDR3 coding DNA: TGCGCCAGCAGCCAAGACGGACAGCGCTACACTGAAGCTTTCTTT. Its translation: CASSQDGQRYTEAFF.

The chain is built from TRBV18 and TRBJ1-5; maybe TRBD1 (6 bases). Germline V gene lookup returns CDR1 KGHSH and CDR2 LQKENI. This CDR3 comprises 16 residues. Trimming stripped 4 bases from V and 0 bases from J, with 13 bases between. The CDR3 region is CASSLGQISSNQPQHF. The CDR3 DNA is TGTGCCAGCTCACTCGGACAGATTTCTAGCAATCAGCCCCAGCATTTT. Based on the CDR3 plus reference TRBV18 and TRBJ1-5, the full variable domain is NAGVMQNPRHLVRRRGQEARLRCSPMKGHSHVYWYRQLPEEGLKFMVYLQKENIIDESGMPKERFSAEFPKEGPSILRIQQVVRGDSAAYFCASSLGQISSNQPQHFGDGTRLSIL.

Written as DNA, the CDR3 is TGTGCCAGCAGTCCCACTAGCGGGGGGGCCTTGGGGAATGAGCAGTTCTTC. Translated: CASSPTSGGALGNEQFF. The J gene is TRBJ2-1, the V gene TRBV27, with 13 bases that match TRBD2. V lost 5 bases, J lost 7 bases, and 11 bases stayed unmatched. The CDR3 has 17 amino acids. The germline CDR1 and CDR2 sequences are MNHEY and SMNVEV (reference sequence).

The chain links TRBV30 to TRBJ2-1; possible D gene TRBD1, 5 bases. CDR1 GTSNPN and CDR2 SVGIG come from the germline V gene (reference sequence). Trimming cost V 7 bases and J 8 bases, with 18 bases left between them. This CDR3 spans 13 amino acids. CDR3 in amino acids: CASTPQWGYEQFF. Here the CDR3 DNA reads TGTGCCTCGACCCCACAATGGGGCTATGAGCAGTTCTTC.

The genes are TRBV19 and TRBJ2-5; TRBD2 matches 15 bases. The CDR3 covers 15 residues. CDR1 is LNHDA, CDR2 SQIVND, per germline (reference sequence). J gave up 5 bases and V 7 bases, and 5 bases lay outside the gene matches. CDR3 sequence (DNA): TGTGCCAGTACTGGACTAGCGGGAGGGGAGGAGACCCAGTACTTC. This gives the protein CASTGLAGGEETQYF.

The chain links TRBV9 to TRBJ2-2, with TRBD2 identical over 8 bases. Losses at the gene ends were 4 bases for V and 4 bases for J; bases not matched to a gene: 12. CDR3 length equals 17 residues. Germline lookup yields CDR1 SGDLS and CDR2 YYNGEE. The CDR3 DNA is TGTGCCAGCAGCTCTAGACCGGGACTAGTAAGCACCGGGGAGCTGTTTTTT. This sequence encodes CASSSRPGLVSTGELFF.

This clone came up a few times. The CDR3 nucleotides read TGTGCCAGCAGCGATCGACCAGGGGGAAGTGGCTACACCTTC. Translating it yields CASSDRPGGSGYTF. The chain has TRBV9 and TRBJ1-2; 7 nucleotides line up with TRBD1. Germline V CDR1 and CDR2: SGDLS, YYNGEE. The V gene end was trimmed by 3 bases and the J gene end by 7 bases; junction bases not matched to a gene: 9. CDR3 length equals 14 residues.

The chain couples TRBV4-1 to TRBJ2-5; 8 bases are shared with TRBD2. The germline gives CDR1 MGHRA, CDR2 YSYEKL. This CDR3 has 16 amino acids. J gave up 4 bases and V 4 bases, and 11 bases lay outside the gene matches. The CDR3 region is CASSRQEGAGGETQYF. CDR3 nucleotides: TGCGCCAGCAGCCGCCAGGAAGGGGCGGGAGGAGAGACCCAGTACTTC.

The V gene is TRBV6-6, the J gene TRBJ2-2; a weak D match, TRBD1 (5 bases). Germline V gene data show CDR1 as MNHNY and CDR2 as SVGAGI (reference sequence). Trimming shortened V by 3 bases and J by 2 bases, and 13 bases separated the two germline ends. The CDR3 spans 16 residues. The CDR3 here is CASSYIGQLNTGELFF. CDR3 sequence (DNA): TGTGCCAGCAGTTATATAGGACAACTAAACACCGGGGAGCTGTTTTTT.

The chain recombines TRBV25-1 with TRBJ2-3; TRBD2 might be the D (5 bases). The V end was cut by 5 bases, the J end by 8 bases, with 14 bases between. The CDR3 has 13 amino acids. CDR1 is MGHDK and CDR2 is SYGVNS in the germline V gene. This chain's CDR3 is CASSPTRRGTQYF. In DNA, the CDR3 is TGTGCCAGCAGTCCAACCCGACGGGGTACGCAGTATTTT.

The chain uses TRBV5-6 and TRBJ2-3; D is possibly TRBD2 (5 bases). With 0 bases removed from V and 2 bases from J, the gap between germline ends came to 10 bases. Per germline, CDR1 SGHDT and CDR2 YYEEEE. The CDR3 spans 15 residues. CDR3 sequence: CASSLAGSPTDTQYF. CDR3 coding DNA: TGTGCCAGCAGCTTGGCGGGATCCCCCACAGATACGCAGTATTTT.

This chain links TRBV7-9 with TRBJ1-2; D unresolved. Germline CDR1 is SEHNR and CDR2 is FQNEAQ (reference sequence). This CDR3 has 13 amino acids. Trimming removed 0 bases at V and 6 bases at J, with 8 bases between. CDR3 bases: TGTGCCAGCAGCTTAGCGACAAACCATGGCTACACCTTC. As protein: CASSLATNHGYTF.

This chain connects TRBV6-1 to TRBJ2-5; D not certain. V was clipped by 8 bases and J by 5 bases, with 12 bases between them. This CDR3 region has 12 residues. Germline CDR1 and CDR2: MNHNS and SASEGT. The CDR3 nucleotides are TGTGCCAGCGTGCAGTATTCCGAGACCCAGTACTTC. Its translation: CASVQYSETQYF.